The clone carrying this TCR beta chain has more than one count but fewer than ten. CDR1 and CDR2 (germline): SGHRS, YFSETQ. The CDR3 spans 12 residues. This record comes from a study of blood T cells in healthy people across ages. Primers used in a second PCR of about 6 to 12 cycles were a sample-barcoded 5' primer and a J-beta primer mix. Each CDR3 protein is one row after TCRdb ran MiXCR on the 5' RACE reads. The sample yields approximately 580,000 distinct CDR3 sequences, around 24% seen once. The same data also contributed to another study, on T cells of mothers and their children. In that study: Barcodes and 2-4 random nucleotides were added by M1S in the second PCR.

The chain couples TRBV5-1 to TRBJ2-5, with D perhaps given as TRBD1 or TRBD2 (5 bases each). The J call is doubtful: the DNA matches TRBJ2-7 better. The receptor was derived from a boy younger than 18 in good health. The material sequenced was blood. This CDR3 is CASGGRGYEQYF. The CDR3 nucleotides are TGCGCCAGCGGGGGACGGGGCTACGAGCAGTACTTC.